The subject of this entry is one TCR beta chain. The antigen remains unidentified. This CDR3 has 13 amino acids. Trimming pared 4 bases from V and 0 bases from J, leaving 6 bases between. Germline CDR1 KGHSH, CDR2 LQKENI. Repertoires were generated with immunoSEQ multiplex PCR, while TCRdb's copy carries only in-frame clones and drops some. The table shows approximately 70,000 clones, with approximately 91% occurring only once. The data belong to a study of OX40 agonist ivuxolimab in advanced cancers. Study as a whole: Having had anti-PD-1, anti-PD-L1 or anti-CTLA-4 therapy before was allowed, and about 42% had some. Overall study results and limits: At 0.1 to 3.0 mg/kg and by week 6, CD4+ and CD8+ T cells in the blood had expanded clonally.

The specimen comprised CD4+ or CD8+ T cells sorted from blood, sampled in a trial of the OX40 agonist ivuxolimab. This sequence joins TRBV18 and TRBJ1-1; D remains ambiguous. The sequence was collected from an adult with an advanced solid tumor such as melanoma, head and neck, liver or kidney cancer. The CDR3 DNA sequence: TGTGCCAGCTCACGAGGGATGAACACTGAAGCTTTCTTT. This encodes CASSRGMNTEAFF.